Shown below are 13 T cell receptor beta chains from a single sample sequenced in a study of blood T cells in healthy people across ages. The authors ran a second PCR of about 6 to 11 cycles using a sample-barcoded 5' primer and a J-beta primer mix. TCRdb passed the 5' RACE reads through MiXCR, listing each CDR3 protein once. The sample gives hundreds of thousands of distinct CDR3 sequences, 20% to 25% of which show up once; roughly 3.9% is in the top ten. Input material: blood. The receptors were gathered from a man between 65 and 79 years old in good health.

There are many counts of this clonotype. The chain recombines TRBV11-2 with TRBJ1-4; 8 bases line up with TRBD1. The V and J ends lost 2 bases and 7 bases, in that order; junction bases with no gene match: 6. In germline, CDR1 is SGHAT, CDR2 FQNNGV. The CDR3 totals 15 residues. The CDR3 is CASSLMPGGGEKLFF. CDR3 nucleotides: TGTGCCAGCAGCTTAATGCCAGGGGGCGGTGAAAAACTGTTTTTT.

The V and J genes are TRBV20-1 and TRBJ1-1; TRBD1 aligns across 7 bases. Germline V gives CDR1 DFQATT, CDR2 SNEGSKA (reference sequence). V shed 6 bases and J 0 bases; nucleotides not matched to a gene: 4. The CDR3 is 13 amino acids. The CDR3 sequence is CSATTGVNTEAFF. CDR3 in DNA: TGCAGTGCAACTACAGGGGTGAACACTGAAGCTTTCTTT.

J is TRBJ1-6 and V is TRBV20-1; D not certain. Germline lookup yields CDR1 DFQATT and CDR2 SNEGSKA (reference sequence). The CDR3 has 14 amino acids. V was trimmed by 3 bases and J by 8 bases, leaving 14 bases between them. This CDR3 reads CSASPPGGYSPLHF. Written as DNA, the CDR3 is TGCAGTGCTAGCCCACCAGGTGGTTATTCACCCCTCCACTTT.

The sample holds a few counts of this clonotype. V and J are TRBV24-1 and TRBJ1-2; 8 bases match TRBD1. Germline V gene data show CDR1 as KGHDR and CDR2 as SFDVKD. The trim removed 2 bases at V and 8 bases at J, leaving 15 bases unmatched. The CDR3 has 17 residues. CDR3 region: CATSDSPPRGLSEGYTF. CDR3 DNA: TGTGCCACCAGTGATTCCCCCCCCAGGGGGCTAAGCGAGGGCTACACCTTC.

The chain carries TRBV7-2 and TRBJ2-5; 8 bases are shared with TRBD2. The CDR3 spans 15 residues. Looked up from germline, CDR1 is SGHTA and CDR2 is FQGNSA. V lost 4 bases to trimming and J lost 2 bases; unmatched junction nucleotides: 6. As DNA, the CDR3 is TGTGCCAGCAGCTCAAGCGGGAGATGGCAAGAGACCCAGTACTTC. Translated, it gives CASSSSGRWQETQYF.

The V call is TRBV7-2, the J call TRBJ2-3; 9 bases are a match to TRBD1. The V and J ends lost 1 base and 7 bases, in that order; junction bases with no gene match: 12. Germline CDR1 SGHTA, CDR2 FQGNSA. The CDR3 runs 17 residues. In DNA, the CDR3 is TGTGCCAGCAGCTTAGTATCCGGGACAGGGTTGAGAAATACGCAGTATTTT. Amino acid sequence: CASSLVSGTGLRNTQYF. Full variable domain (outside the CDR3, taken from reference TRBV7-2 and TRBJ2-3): GAGVSQSPSNKVTEKGKDVELRCDPISGHTALYWYRQSLGQGLEFLIYFQGNSAPDKSGLPSDRFSAERTGGSVSTLTIQRTQQEDSAVYLCASSLVSGTGLRNTQYFGPGTRLTVL.

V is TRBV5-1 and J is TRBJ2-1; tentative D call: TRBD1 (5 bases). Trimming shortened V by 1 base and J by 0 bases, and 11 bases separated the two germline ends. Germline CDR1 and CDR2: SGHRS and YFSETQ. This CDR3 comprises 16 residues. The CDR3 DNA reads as TGCGCCAGCAGCTTGTTAGGGGCGAACTCCTACAATGAGCAGTTCTTC. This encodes CASSLLGANSYNEQFF.

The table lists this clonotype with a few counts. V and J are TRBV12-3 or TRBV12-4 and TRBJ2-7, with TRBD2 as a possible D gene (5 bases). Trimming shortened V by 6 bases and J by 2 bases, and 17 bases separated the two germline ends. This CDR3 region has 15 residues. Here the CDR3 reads CASSLIIRGAYEQYF. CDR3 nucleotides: TGTGCCAGCAGCCTTATAATCCGGGGAGCCTACGAGCAGTACTTC.

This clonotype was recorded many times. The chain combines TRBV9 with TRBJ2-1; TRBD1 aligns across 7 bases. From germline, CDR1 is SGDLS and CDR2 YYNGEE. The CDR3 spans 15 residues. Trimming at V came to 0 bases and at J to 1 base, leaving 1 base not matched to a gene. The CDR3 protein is CASSVDRGSYNEQFF. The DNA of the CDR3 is TGTGCCAGCAGCGTAGACAGGGGTTCCTACAATGAGCAGTTCTTC.

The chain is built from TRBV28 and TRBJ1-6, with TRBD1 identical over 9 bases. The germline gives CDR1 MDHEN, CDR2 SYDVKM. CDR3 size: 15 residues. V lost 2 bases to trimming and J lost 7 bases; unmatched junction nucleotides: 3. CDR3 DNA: TGTGCCAGCAGTTTAGGGACAGGGACGAATTCACCCCTCCACTTT. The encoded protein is CASSLGTGTNSPLHF.

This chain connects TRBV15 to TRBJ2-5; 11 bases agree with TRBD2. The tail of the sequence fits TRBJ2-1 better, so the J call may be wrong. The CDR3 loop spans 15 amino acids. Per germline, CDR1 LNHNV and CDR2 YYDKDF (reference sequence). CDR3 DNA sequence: TGTGCCACCAGGTTAGCGGGAGGGATATCTAATGAGCAGTTCTTC. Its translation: CATRLAGGISNEQFF.

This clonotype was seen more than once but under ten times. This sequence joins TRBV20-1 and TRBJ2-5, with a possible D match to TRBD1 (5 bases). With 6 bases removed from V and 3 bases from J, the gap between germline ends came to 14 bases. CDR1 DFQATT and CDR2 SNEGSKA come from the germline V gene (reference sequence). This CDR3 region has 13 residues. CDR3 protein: CSANGQDKETQYF. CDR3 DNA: TGCAGTGCCAATGGACAAGACAAAGAGACCCAGTACTTC.

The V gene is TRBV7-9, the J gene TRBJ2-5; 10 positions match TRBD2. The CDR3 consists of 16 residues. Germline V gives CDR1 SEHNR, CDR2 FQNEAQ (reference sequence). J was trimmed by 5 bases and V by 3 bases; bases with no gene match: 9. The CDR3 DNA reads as TGTGCCAGCAGCTTCAGACTAGCGGGCATAGATGAGACCCAGTACTTC. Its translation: CASSFRLAGIDETQYF.